This entry concerns a single T cell receptor beta chain. No antigen is known for it. V lost 5 bases and J lost 4; bases outside the gene matches: 5. The CDR3 sequence is 15 residues long. Germline CDR1 reads SGHNT; CDR2 reads YENEEA. This sample is drawn from a study of T cells in localized non-small cell lung cancer. Only in-frame clones appear in the TCRdb table, and some are missing; sequencing was by immunoSEQ multiplex PCR. The sample records 2,500 to 3,500 clones, roughly 24% being singletons. Study-wide results and caveats: For the top 100 tumor clones, a median roughly 56 also appeared in adjacent lung.

This specimen was lung tumor tissue, taken before any cancer treatment. The rearrangement joins TRBV11-3 to TRBJ1-3; 10 bases are a match to TRBD1. The clonotype was recovered from a man aged 35 to 69 with stage I lung adenocarcinoma. The CDR3: CASSLRTGGGNTIYF. CDR3 nucleotide sequence: TGTGCCAGCAGCCTAAGGACAGGGGGAGGAAACACCATATATTTT.